This entry lists 6 T cell receptor beta chains sequenced from one sample in a study of regulatory T cells in long-lasting Graves disease. Arm-PCR of CDR3 regions and iRepertoire HTBI primers were the basis on which TCR beta libraries were built. TCRdb ran MiXCR on the multiplex PCR reads and lists one entry per CDR3 protein. This sample yields hundreds of thousands of distinct CDR3 sequences, of which under 20% are seen a single time; 18% belongs to the top ten. The time point here: newly diagnosed GD, antithyroid drugs for less than 3 months. Following extraction of RNA from PBMCs, that RNA was used to make the TCR library. In addition, the sample was reused for a study of T cells in Graves' hyperthyroidism and ophthalmopathy.

This specimen consisted of peripheral blood mononuclear cells (PBMCs), obtained at new diagnosis, from a patient treated with antithyroid drugs. Every receptor here comes from a woman in her 30s with Graves disease.

This rearrangement joins TRBV28 to TRBJ2-1, with D perhaps being TRBD1 or TRBD2 (5 bases each). The length of the CDR3 is 11 residues. Trimming took 8 bases from V and 14 from J, leaving 16 bases between them. From germline, CDR1 is MDHEN and CDR2 SYDVKM. In DNA form, the CDR3 reads TGTGCCAGCTATGGGGGATCCCGGGAGTTCTTC. It codes for CASYGGSREFF.

V and J are TRBV2 and TRBJ2-2, with 8 bases fitting TRBD1. The CDR3 length is 15 residues. Germline trimming cut 6 bases from V and 4 bases from J; bases unmatched to any gene: 7. The V gene's germline CDR1 is SNHLY and CDR2 FYNNEI. CDR3 region: CASSDGTGGTGELFF. The CDR3 DNA reads TGTGCCAGCAGCGACGGGACAGGTGGCACCGGGGAGCTGTTTTTT.

The genes are TRBV2 and TRBJ1-6; tentative D call: TRBD1 (5 bases). Germline CDR1 and CDR2: SNHLY and FYNNEI. V was clipped by 4 bases and J by 10 bases, with 14 bases between them. This CDR3 comprises 14 residues. CDR3 residues: CASSAGTFNSPLHF. CDR3 DNA: TGTGCCAGCAGTGCGGGGACCTTCAACTCACCCCTCCACTTT.

The chain combines TRBV5-1 with TRBJ1-1; no definite D call. Trimming took 0 bases from V and 1 from J, leaving 10 bases between them. The CDR3 sequence is 15 residues long. Per the germline V gene, CDR1 is SGHRS and CDR2 is YFSETQ. Here the CDR3 DNA reads TGCGCCAGCAGCTTGGGGCAAGTAGAGAACACTGAAGCTTTCTTT. Its protein is CASSLGQVENTEAFF.

This clonotype was counted ten times or more. The chain is built from TRBV6-2 or TRBV6-3 and TRBJ1-5, with TRBD1 matching 9 bases. V was pared by 5 bases and J by 2 bases, with 10 bases of the junction left unmatched. Germline V gene sequence: CDR1 MNHEY, CDR2 SVGEGT. CDR3 length: 17 amino acids. CDR3 amino acids: CASSENRGHIGNQPQHF. Written as DNA, the CDR3 is TGTGCCAGCAGTGAAAACAGGGGGCATATAGGCAATCAGCCCCAGCATTTT.

This chain uses TRBV7-3 with TRBJ2-1; TRBD1 agrees at 7 bases. J lost 6 bases, V lost 6 bases, and 14 bases had no gene match. Germline CDR1 reads SGHTA; CDR2 reads FQGTGA. CDR3 length: 16 amino acids. The CDR3: CASRLVAAGTANEQFF. Written as DNA, the CDR3 is TGTGCCAGCAGGTTAGTGGCCGCCGGGACAGCCAATGAGCAGTTCTTC.